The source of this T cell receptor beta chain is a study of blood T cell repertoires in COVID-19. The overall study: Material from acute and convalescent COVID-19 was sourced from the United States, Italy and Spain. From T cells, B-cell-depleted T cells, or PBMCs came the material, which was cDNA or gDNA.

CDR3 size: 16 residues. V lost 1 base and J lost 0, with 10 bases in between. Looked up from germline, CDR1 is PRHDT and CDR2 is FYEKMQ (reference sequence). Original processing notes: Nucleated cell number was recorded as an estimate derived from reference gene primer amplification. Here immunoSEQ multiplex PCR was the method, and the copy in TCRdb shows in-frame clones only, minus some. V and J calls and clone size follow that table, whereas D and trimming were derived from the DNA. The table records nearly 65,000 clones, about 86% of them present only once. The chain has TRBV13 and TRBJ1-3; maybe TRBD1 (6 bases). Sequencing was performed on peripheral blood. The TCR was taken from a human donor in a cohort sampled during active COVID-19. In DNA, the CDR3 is TGTGCCAGCAGCTTAGACAGGGCCCACTCTGGAAACACCATATATTTT. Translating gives CASSLDRAHSGNTIYF.